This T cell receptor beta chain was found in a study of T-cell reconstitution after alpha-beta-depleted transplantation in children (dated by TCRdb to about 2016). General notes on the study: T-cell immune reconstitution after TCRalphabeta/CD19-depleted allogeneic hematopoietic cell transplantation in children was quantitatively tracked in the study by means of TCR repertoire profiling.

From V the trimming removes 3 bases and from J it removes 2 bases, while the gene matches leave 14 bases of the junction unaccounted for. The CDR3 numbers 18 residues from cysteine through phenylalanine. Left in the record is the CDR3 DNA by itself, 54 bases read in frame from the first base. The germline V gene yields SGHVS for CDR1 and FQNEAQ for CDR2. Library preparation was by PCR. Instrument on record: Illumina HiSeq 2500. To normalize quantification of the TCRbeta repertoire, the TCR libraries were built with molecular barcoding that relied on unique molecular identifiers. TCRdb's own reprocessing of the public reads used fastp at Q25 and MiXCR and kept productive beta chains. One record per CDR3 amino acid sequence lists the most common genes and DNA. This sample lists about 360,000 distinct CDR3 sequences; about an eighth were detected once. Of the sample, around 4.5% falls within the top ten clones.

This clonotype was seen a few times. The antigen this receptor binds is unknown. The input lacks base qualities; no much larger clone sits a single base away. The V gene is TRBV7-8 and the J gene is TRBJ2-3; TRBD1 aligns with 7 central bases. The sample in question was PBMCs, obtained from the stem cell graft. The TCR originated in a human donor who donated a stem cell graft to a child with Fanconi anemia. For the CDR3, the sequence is CASSFPTLGGFSTDTQYF. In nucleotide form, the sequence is TGTGCCAGCAGCTTCCCTACCCTAGGGGGCTTCTCCACAGATACGCAGTATTTT. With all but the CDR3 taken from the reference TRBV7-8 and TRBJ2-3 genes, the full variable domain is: GAGVSQSPRYKVAKRGQDVALRCDPISGHVSLFWYQQALGQGPEFLTYFQNEAQLDKSGLPSDRFFAERPEGSVSTLKIQRTQQEDSAVYLCASSFPTLGGFSTDTQYFGPGTRLTVL.